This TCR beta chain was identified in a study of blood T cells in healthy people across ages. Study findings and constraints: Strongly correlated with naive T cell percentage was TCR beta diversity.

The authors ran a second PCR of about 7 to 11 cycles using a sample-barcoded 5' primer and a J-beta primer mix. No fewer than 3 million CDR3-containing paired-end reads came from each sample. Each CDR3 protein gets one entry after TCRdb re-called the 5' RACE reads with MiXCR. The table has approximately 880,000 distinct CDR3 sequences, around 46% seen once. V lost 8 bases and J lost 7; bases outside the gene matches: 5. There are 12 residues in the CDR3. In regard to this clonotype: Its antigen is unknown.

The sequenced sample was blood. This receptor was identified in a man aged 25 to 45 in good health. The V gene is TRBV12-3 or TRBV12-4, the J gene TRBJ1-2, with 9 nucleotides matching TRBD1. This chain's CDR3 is CASGGTGPGYTF. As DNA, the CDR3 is TGTGCCAGCGGGGGGACAGGGCCTGGCTACACCTTC.